The 18 T cell receptor beta chains reported below all come from one sample, sequenced in a study of cytomegalovirus exposure and HLA in healthy donors. Amplification used 60 Vbeta primers and 13 Jbeta primers. Generated by immunoSEQ multiplex PCR, the TCRdb table keeps only in-frame clones and is missing some. The table shows 140,000 to 150,000 clones, with about 80% occurring only once. Sequencing was carried out using PBMCs. These TCRs come from a man aged 35-49 years in good health and CMV-seronegative.

This rearrangement joins TRBV5-6 to TRBJ2-5, with D hard to call. Trimming removed 0 bases at V and 2 bases at J, with 8 bases between. The CDR3 covers 14 residues. The germline V gene encodes CDR1 SGHDT and CDR2 YYEEEE. CDR3 nucleotide sequence: TGTGCCAGCAGCTTGGGCCATCTACAAGAGACCCAGTACTTC. Amino acids: CASSLGHLQETQYF.

This sequence joins TRBV6-5 and TRBJ2-3; D gene uncertain. The V gene lost 4 bases and the J gene lost 6 bases, with 17 bases spanning the gap. CDR1 and CDR2 from the germline V gene are MNHEY and SVGAGI. The CDR3 has 15 amino acids. This CDR3 is CASSSQVAGPDTQYF. The CDR3 DNA sequence: TGTGCCAGCAGTTCCCAAGTAGCCGGTCCCGATACGCAGTATTTT.

CDR3 sequence (DNA): TGTGCCAGCGGGACGGGGGACTATAGCAATCAGCCCCAGCATTTT. Its protein product is CASGTGDYSNQPQHF. The chain uses TRBV9 and TRBJ1-5, with D perhaps TRBD1 (5 bases). V was trimmed by 7 bases and J by 0 bases, leaving 14 bases between them. The CDR3 sequence is 15 residues long. Per germline, CDR1 SGDLS and CDR2 YYNGEE.

This clone is a singleton in its sample. CDR3 DNA: TGTGCCAGCAGCCGAACAGGGGCCAACTATGGCTACACCTTC. Its translation is CASSRTGANYGYTF. This chain joins TRBV7-3 and TRBJ1-2; 7 bases match TRBD1. CDR1 SGHTA and CDR2 FQGTGA come from the germline V gene. The CDR3 totals 14 residues. V lost 5 bases and J lost 2; bases outside the gene matches: 5.

This clone was found once. The rearrangement joins TRBV5-1 to TRBJ2-7; 8 bases are shared with TRBD1. This CDR3 region has 14 residues. Germline V gene lookup returns CDR1 SGHRS and CDR2 YFSETQ. The V and J ends lost 5 bases and 0 bases, in that order; junction bases with no gene match: 4. The CDR3 DNA sequence: TGCGCCAGCAGTTCTACAGGGGGCTCCTACGAGCAGTACTTC. Amino acids: CASSSTGGSYEQYF.

In its sample, this clone was seen once. The chain links TRBV21-1 to TRBJ2-3; the table's TRBD1 call for D was not verified on the DNA. TRBV21-1 is a pseudogene segment. CDR3 size: 16 residues. The CDR3 DNA is TGTGCCAGCAAGAGACCTTGTCAGGGGCAGGCAGATACGCAGTATTTT. Its translation is CASKRPCQGQADTQYF.

The chain joins TRBV5-6 to TRBJ2-2; TRBD1 aligns across 9 bases. Trimming at V came to 3 bases and at J to 5 bases, leaving 14 bases not matched to a gene. Per germline, CDR1 SGHDT and CDR2 YYEEEE. This CDR3 is 18 amino acids long. The CDR3 DNA reads TGTGCCAGCAGCTCGGACAGGGGCGGTTTTAGCTCTACCGGGGAGCTGTTTTTT. Its protein is CASSSDRGGFSSTGELFF.

The chain uses TRBV21-1 and TRBJ1-3. TRBV21-1 corresponds to a pseudogene. The CDR3 is 18 amino acids. The chain's CDR3 is CASSRNRRGLGSGNTIYF. The DNA for the CDR3 is TGTGCCAGCAGCAGAAATCGGAGGGGTTTGGGCTCTGGAAACACCATATATTTT.

V usage is TRBV6-5 and J usage is TRBJ1-2; D might be TRBD1 (6 bases). This CDR3 has 13 amino acids. V was cut by 8 bases and J by 6 bases, with 16 bases left in between. In germline, CDR1 is MNHEY, CDR2 SVGAGI. The chain's CDR3 is CASAWGPSNGYTF. The CDR3 region has the DNA TGTGCCAGCGCGTGGGGGCCTTCGAATGGCTACACCTTC.

This clone turned up a few times. The J gene is TRBJ1-4, the V gene TRBV5-1, with D possibly matching TRBD1 (6 bases). Trimming shortened V by 7 bases and J by 4 bases, and 17 bases separated the two germline ends. The germline V gene encodes CDR1 SGHRS and CDR2 YFSETQ. The CDR3 totals 15 residues. This CDR3 is CASRDQTGLNEKLFF. The CDR3 DNA reads as TGCGCCAGCCGGGACCAGACAGGACTTAATGAAAAACTGTTTTTT.

The V call is TRBV11-3, the J call TRBJ1-6; D perhaps matches TRBD1 (6 bases). Germline CDR1 and CDR2: SGHNT and YENEEA. The CDR3 runs to 15 residues. The V end was cut by 5 bases, the J end by 7 bases, with 15 bases between. The CDR3 bases are TGTGCCAGCAGCCCGGGGACAATGTCGAATTCACCCCTCCACTTT. Its translation: CASSPGTMSNSPLHF.

The chain is built from TRBV27 and TRBJ1-5; no clear D. This CDR3 spans 9 amino acids. V lost 8 bases and J lost 10, with 6 bases in between. From germline, CDR1 is MNHEY and CDR2 SMNVEV (reference sequence). The CDR3 loop reads CASGRPQHF. CDR3 DNA: TGTGCCAGCGGCCGTCCCCAGCATTTT.

The chain joins TRBV6-5 to TRBJ1-2; D gene ambiguous. The CDR3 totals 14 residues. Looked up from germline, CDR1 is MNHEY and CDR2 is SVGAGI. Trimming left V 4 bases short and J 0 bases short, with 9 bases between. For the CDR3, the DNA is TGTGCCAGCAGTTTACAGCCTTCTAACTATGGCTACACCTTC. Translated, it gives CASSLQPSNYGYTF.

The genes are TRBV19 and TRBJ2-1; D is undetermined. CDR1 and CDR2 from the germline V gene are LNHDA and SQIVND (reference sequence). This CDR3 has 11 amino acids. Trimming took 3 bases from V and 5 from J, leaving 2 bases between them. The chain's CDR3 is CASSINNEQFF. CDR3 nucleotides: TGTGCCAGTAGTATTAACAATGAGCAGTTCTTC. Based on the CDR3 plus reference TRBV19 and TRBJ2-1, the full variable domain is DGGITQSPKYLFRKEGQNVTLSCEQNLNHDAMYWYRQDPGQGLRLIYYSQIVNDFQKGDIAEGYSVSREKKESFPLTVTSAQKNPTAFYLCASSINNEQFFGPGTRLTVL.

This clone was seen a handful of times. The rearrangement links TRBV18 to TRBJ1-2; 11 bases fit TRBD1. V was clipped by 3 bases and J by 8 bases; unmatched bases: 20. Germline values: CDR1 KGHSH, CDR2 LQKENI. The CDR3 is made up of 19 amino acids. The CDR3 bases are TGTGCCAGCTCACCTAAGGGGCCTGGGACAGGGGGTCCGCAACCCGGCTACACCTTC. This codes for CASSPKGPGTGGPQPGYTF.

In the case of this clone: This sample includes further DNA sequences coding for the same CDR3. The chain employs TRBV25-1 and TRBJ1-4, with a possible D match to TRBD1 (5 bases). Trimming pared 6 bases from V and 4 bases from J, leaving 15 bases between. The length of the CDR3 is 15 residues. Per germline, CDR1 MGHDK and CDR2 SYGVNS. As DNA, the CDR3 is TGTGCCAGCAGCGCTGGACAAACCTTTAATGAAAAACTGTTTTTT. Translation gives CASSAGQTFNEKLFF.

This chain uses TRBV5-6 with TRBJ2-5; D is unclear. Germline V CDR1 and CDR2: SGHDT, YYEEEE. This CDR3 has 18 residues. Trimming cost V 0 bases and J 3 bases, with 21 bases left between them. CDR3 coding DNA: TGTGCCAGCAGCTTGGCCGTCCTCACAGATGAGATCAAAGAGACCCAGTACTTC. Protein product: CASSLAVLTDEIKETQYF.

The genes are TRBV6-5 and TRBJ1-3; 7 bases line up with TRBD1. This CDR3 spans 15 amino acids. V shed 7 bases, J shed 4 bases, and the junction held 10 bases outside the gene matches. Germline V gives CDR1 MNHEY, CDR2 SVGAGI. Written as DNA, the CDR3 is TGTGCCAGCACCAAAACAGGGGTCATAGGAAACACCATATATTTT. It encodes CASTKTGVIGNTIYF.